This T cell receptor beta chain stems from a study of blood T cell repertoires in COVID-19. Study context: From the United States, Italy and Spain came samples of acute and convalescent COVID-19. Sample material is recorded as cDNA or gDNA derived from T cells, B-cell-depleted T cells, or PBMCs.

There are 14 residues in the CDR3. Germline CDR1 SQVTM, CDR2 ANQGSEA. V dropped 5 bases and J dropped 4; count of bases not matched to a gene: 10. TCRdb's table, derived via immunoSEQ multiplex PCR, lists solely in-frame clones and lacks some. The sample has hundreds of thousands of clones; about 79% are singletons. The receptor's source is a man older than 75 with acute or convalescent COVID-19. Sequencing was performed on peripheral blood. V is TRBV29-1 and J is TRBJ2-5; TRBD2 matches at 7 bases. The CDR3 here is CSVLGPGGGETQYF. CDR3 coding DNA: TGCAGCGTTCTTGGGCCGGGAGGAGGAGAGACCCAGTACTTC.